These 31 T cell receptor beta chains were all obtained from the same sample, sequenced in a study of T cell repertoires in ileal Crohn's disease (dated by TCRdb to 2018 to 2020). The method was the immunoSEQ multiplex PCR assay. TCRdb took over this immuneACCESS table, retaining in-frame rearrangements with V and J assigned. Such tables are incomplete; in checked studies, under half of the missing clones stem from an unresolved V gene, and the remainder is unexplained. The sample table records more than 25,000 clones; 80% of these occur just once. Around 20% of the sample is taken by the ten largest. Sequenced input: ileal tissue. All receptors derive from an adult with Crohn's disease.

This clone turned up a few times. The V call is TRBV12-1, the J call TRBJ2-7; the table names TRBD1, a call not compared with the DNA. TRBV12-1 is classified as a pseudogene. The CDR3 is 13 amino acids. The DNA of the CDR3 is TGTGCCAGCCCGGCAGGGCGTAGGAACGAGCAGTACTTC. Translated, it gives CASPAGRRNEQYF.

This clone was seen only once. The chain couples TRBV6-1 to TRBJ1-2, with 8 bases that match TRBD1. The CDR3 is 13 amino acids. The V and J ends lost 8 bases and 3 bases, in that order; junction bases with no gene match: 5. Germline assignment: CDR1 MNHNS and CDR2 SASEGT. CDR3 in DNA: TGTGCCAGCCGCAGGGGGCAGGACTATGGCTACACCTTC. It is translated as CASRRGQDYGYTF.

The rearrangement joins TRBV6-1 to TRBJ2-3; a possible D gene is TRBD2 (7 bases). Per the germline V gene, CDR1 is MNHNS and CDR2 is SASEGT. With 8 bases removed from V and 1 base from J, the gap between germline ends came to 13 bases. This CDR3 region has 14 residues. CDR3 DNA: TGTGCCAGCGTGTGGGGGGGCGGCACAGATACGCAGTATTTT. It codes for CASVWGGGTDTQYF.

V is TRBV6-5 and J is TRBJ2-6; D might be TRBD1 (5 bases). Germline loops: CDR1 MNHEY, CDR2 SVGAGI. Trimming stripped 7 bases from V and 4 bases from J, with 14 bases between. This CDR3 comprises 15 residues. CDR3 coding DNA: TGTGCCAGCAAGGGCAGGGTAAGCGGGGCCAACGTCCTGACTTTC. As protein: CASKGRVSGANVLTF.

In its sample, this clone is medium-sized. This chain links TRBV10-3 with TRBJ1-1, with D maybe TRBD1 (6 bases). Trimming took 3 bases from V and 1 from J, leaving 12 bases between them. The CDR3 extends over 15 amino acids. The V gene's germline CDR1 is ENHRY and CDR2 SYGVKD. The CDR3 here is CAISDIGRGNTEAFF. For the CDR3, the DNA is TGTGCCATCAGTGACATCGGCAGGGGGAACACTGAAGCTTTCTTT.

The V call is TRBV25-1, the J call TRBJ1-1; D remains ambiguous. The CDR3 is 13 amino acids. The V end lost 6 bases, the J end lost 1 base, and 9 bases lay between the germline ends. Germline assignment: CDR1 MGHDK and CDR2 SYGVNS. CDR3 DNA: TGTGCCAGCAGCGTCCCCGGGAACACTGAAGCTTTCTTT. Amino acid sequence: CASSVPGNTEAFF.

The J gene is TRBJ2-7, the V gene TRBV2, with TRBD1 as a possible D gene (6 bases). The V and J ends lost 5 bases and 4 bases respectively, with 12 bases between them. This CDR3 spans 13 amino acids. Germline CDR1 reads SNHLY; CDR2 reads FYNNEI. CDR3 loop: CASSKTGAYEQYF. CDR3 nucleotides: TGTGCCAGCAGTAAGACAGGCGCATACGAGCAGTACTTC.

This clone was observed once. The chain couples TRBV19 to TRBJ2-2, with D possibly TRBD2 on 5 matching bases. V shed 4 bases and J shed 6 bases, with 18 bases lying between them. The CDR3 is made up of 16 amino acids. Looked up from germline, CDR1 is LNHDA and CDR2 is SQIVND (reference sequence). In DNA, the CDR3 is TGTGCCAGTAGTAGGCCGGGGTACGATGGGGCCGGGGAGCTGTTTTTT. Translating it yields CASSRPGYDGAGELFF. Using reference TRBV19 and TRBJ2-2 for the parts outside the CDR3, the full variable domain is DGGITQSPKYLFRKEGQNVTLSCEQNLNHDAMYWYRQDPGQGLRLIYYSQIVNDFQKGDIAEGYSVSREKKESFPLTVTSAQKNPTAFYLCASSRPGYDGAGELFFGEGSRLTVL.

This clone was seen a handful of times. CDR3 sequence reads: CASSKEIQGRNQPQHF. The CDR3 DNA reads as TGTGCCAGCAGCAAAGAGATCCAGGGTAGGAATCAGCCCCAGCATTTT. The V and J genes are TRBV21-1 and TRBJ1-5; TRBD1 was called by the table and not checked on the DNA. TRBV21-1 is designated a pseudogene. This CDR3 comprises 16 residues.

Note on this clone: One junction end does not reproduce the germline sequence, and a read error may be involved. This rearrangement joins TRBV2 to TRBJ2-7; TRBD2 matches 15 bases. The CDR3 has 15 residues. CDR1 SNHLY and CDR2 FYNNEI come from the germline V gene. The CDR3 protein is CASRWTSGRAYEQYF. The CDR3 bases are TGTGCCAGCCGATGGACTAGCGGGAGGGCCTATGAGCAGTACTTC.

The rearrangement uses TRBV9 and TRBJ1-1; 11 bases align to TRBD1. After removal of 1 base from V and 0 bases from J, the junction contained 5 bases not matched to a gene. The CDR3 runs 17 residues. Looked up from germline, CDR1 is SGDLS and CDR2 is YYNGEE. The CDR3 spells CASSVKGQGGMNTEAFF. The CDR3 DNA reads TGTGCCAGCAGCGTAAAGGGACAGGGGGGTATGAACACTGAAGCTTTCTTT.

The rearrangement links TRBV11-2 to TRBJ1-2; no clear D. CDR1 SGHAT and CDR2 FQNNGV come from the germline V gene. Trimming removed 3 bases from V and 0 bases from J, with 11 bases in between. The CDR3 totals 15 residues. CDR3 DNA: TGTGCCAGCAGCTTCGGTCCACCACCTAACTATGGCTACACCTTC. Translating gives CASSFGPPPNYGYTF.

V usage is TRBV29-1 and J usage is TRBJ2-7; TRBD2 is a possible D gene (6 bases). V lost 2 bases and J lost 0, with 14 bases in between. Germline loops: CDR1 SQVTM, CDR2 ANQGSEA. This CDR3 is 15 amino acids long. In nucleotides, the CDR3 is TGCAGCGTTGAACTCCTAGCGCTTGGCTCCTACGAGCAGTACTTC. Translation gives CSVELLALGSYEQYF.

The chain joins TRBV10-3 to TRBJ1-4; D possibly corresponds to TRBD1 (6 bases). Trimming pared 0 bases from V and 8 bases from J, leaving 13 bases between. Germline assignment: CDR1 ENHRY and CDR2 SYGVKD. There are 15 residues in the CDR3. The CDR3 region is CAISESSGDREKLFF. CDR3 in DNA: TGTGCCATCAGTGAGTCGTCAGGGGATCGCGAAAAACTGTTTTTT.

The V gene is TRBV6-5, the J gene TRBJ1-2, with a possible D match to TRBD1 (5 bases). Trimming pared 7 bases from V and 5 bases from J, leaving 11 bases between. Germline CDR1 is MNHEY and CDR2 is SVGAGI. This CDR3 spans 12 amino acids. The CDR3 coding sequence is TGTGCCAGCACCAAAACAGGATATGGCTACACCTTC. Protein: CASTKTGYGYTF.

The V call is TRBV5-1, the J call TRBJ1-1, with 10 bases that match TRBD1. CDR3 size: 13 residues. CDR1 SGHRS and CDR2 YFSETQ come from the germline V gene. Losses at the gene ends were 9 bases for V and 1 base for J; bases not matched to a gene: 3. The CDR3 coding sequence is TGCGCCACCCGGGACAGGGGGAACACTGAAGCTTTCTTT. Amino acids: CATRDRGNTEAFF.

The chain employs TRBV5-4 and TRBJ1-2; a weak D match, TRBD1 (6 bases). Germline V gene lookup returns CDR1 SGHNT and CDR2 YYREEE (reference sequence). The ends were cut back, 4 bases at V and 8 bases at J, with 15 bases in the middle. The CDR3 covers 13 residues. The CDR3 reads CASSQDSGVGYTF. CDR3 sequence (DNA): TGTGCCAGCAGCCAAGATTCAGGGGTGGGCTACACCTTC.

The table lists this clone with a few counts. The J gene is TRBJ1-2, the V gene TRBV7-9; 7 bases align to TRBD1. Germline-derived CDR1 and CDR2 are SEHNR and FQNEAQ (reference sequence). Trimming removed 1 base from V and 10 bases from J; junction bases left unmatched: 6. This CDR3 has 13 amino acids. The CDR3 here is CASSLDGQGDYTF. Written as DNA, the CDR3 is TGTGCCAGCAGCTTAGATGGCCAGGGGGACTACACCTTC. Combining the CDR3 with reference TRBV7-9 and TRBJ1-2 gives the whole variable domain DTGVSQNPRHKITKRGQNVTFRCDPISEHNRLYWYRQTLGQGPEFLTYFQNEAQLEKSRLLSDRFSAERPKGSFSTLEIQRTEQGDSAMYLCASSLDGQGDYTFGSGTRLTVV.

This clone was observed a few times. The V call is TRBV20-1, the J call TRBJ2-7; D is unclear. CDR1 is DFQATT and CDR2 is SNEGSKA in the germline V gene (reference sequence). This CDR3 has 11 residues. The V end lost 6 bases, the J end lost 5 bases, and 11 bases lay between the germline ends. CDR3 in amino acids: CSAKLVDEQYF. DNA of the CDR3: TGCAGTGCAAAGCTAGTCGACGAGCAGTACTTC.

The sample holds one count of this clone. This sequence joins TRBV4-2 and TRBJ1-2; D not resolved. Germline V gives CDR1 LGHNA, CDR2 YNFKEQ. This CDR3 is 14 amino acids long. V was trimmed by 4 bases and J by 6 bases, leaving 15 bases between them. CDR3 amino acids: CASSRDSGFDGYTF. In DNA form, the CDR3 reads TGTGCCAGCAGCCGTGACTCTGGTTTTGATGGCTACACCTTC.

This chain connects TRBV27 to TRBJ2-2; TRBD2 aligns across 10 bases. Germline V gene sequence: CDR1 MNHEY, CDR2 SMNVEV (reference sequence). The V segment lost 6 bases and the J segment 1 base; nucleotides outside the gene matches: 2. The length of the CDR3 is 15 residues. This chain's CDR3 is CASRIAGGNTGELFF. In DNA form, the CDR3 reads TGTGCCAGCAGAATAGCGGGGGGGAACACCGGGGAGCTGTTTTTT.

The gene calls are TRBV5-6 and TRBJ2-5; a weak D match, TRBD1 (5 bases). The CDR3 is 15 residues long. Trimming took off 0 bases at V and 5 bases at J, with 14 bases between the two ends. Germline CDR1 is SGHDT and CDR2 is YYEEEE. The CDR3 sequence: CASSLAANRHETQYF. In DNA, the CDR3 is TGTGCCAGCAGCTTGGCCGCGAACAGGCACGAGACCCAGTACTTC.

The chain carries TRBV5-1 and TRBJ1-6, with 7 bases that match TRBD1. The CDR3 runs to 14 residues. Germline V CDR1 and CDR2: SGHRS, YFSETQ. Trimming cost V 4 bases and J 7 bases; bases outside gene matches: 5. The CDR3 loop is CASSPGTANSPLHF. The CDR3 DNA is TGCGCCAGCAGCCCGGGGACAGCAAATTCACCCCTCCACTTT.

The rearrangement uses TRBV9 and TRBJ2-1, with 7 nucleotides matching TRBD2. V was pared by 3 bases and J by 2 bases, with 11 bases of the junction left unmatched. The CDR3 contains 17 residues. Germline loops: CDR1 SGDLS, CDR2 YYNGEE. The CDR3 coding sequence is TGTGCCAGCAGCGCCCTTGGGGGGGGGTCTCCCTACAATGAGCAGTTCTTC. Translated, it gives CASSALGGGSPYNEQFF.

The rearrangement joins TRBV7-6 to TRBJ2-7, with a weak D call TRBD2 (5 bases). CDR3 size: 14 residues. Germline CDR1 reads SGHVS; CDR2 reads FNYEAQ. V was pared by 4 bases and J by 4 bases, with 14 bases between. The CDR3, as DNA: TGTGCCAGCAGCTCACCCGGGGATCAATACGAGCAGTACTTC. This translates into CASSSPGDQYEQYF.

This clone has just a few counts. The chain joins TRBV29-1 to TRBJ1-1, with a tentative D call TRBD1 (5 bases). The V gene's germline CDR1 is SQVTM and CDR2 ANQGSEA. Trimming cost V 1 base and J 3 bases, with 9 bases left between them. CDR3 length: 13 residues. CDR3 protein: CSVEGPGYTEAFF. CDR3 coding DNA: TGCAGCGTTGAAGGTCCAGGGTACACTGAAGCTTTCTTT.

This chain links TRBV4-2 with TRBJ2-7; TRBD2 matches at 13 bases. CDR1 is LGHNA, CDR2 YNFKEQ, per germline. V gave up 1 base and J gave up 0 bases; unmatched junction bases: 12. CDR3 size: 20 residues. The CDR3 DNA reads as TGTGCCAGCAGCCAAGCGGCGTATGGACTAGCGGGGGAAACCTCCTACGAGCAGTACTTC. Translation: CASSQAAYGLAGETSYEQYF.

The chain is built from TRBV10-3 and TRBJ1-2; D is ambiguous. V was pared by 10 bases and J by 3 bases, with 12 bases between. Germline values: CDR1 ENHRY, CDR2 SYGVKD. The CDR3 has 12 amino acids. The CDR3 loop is CATTNVDYGYTF. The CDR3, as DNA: TGTGCCACTACTAATGTCGACTATGGCTACACCTTC.

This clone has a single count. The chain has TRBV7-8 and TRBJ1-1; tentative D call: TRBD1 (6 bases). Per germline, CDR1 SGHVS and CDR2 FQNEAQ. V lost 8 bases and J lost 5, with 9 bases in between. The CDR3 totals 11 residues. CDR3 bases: TGTGCCAGCCGGACAGAGACTGAAGCTTTCTTT. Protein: CASRTETEAFF.

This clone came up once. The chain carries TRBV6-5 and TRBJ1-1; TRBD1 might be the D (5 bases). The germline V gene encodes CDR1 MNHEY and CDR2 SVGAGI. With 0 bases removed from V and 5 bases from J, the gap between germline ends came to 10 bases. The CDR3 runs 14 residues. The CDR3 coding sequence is TGTGCCAGCAGTTACTCGCCAGGGAGGACTGAAGCTTTCTTT. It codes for CASSYSPGRTEAFF.

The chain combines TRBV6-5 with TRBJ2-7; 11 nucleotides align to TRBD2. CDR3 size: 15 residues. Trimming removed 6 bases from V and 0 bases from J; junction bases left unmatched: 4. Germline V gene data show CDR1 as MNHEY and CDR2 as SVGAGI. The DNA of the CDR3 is TGTGCCAGCAGAAGCGGACTAGCGGGCTCCTACGAGCAGTACTTC. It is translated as CASRSGLAGSYEQYF.